This entry concerns a single T cell receptor (beta chain). This clonotype was seen ten or more times. Its antigen is still unknown. No much larger clone is present one base from it, and per-base qualities are unavailable. V is cut back by 6 bases and J by 2 bases, with 3 bases in the junction unmatched. The CDR3 spans 12 residues, from the cysteine through the phenylalanine. Of all the DNA, just the CDR3 is kept, 36 bases in frame from base 1. CDR1 and CDR2, per the germline V gene, are SQVTM and ANQGSEA. This entry comes from a study of response to subunit inactivated influenza vaccine (dated by TCRdb to the late 2010s). Describing the broader study: The study used deep quantitative T cell receptor repertoire profiling to track responses to a trivalent subunit inactivated influenza vaccine.

Receptors were amplified or captured by RT-PCR. The instrument was an Illumina HiSeq 2500. TCRdb ran its own pipeline on the public reads, namely fastp trimming at Q25 and MiXCR clone calling, and kept in-frame beta chains. Rows merge per CDR3 protein into single entries with the most common DNA and genes. The sample data list about 570,000 distinct CDR3 sequences, and about 12% of these were observed just once. The ten largest clonotypes hold roughly 10% of the sample. Results the study describes overall, beyond this receptor: According to the authors, only a limited number of new T cells may be recruited by each seasonal influenza vaccination.

This clonotype originated in a man between 45 and 60 years old who received an inactivated influenza vaccine. Donor details come from another sample of the same person, matched by shared clones. Sequenced here: PBMCs from blood, sampled on the day of vaccination. The V and J genes are TRBV29-1 and TRBJ2-7, and 8 junction bases match TRBD1. The bases read TGCAGCGTCGGACAGGGAGCCTACGAGCAGTACTTC. Its protein product is CSVGQGAYEQYF.